This T cell receptor beta chain was captured by sequencing in a study of response to subunit inactivated influenza vaccine. This clonotype appeared a few times. The antigen remains unidentified. MiXCR, run by TCRdb on the RT-PCR reads, gives a single entry per CDR3 protein. The sample holds approximately 530,000 distinct CDR3 sequences, 13% seen once. General study results and limits: The authors proposed limited new T cell recruitment per seasonal influenza vaccination.

The germline V gene has CDR1 MNHNS and CDR2 SASEGT. CDR3 length: 16 amino acids. V was trimmed by 1 base and J by 10 bases, leaving 22 bases between them. V usage is TRBV6-1 and J usage is TRBJ1-1; D unclear. The sequencing used PBMCs from blood, collected 45 days after vaccination. The source of this sequence is a man aged 50 to 60 who received an inactivated influenza vaccine. For the CDR3, the DNA is TGTGCCAGCAGTGAAGTACCCCAAGGATTTGGGCAGACAGCTTTCTTT. The encoded protein is CASSEVPQGFGQTAFF.